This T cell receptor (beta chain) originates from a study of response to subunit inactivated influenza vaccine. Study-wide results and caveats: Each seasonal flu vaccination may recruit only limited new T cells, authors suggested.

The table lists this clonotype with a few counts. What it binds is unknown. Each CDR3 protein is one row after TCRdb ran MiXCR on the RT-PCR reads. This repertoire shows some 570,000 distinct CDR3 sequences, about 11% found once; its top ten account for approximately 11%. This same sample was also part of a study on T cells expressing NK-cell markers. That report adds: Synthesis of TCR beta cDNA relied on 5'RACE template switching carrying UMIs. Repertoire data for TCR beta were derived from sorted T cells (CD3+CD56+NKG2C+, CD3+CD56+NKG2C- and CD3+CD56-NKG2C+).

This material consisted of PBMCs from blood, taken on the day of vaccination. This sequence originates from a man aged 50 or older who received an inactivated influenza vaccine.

The chain's CDR3 is CSAISGENVNTEAFF. CDR3 sequence (DNA): TGCAGTGCTATATCCGGCGAGAACGTAAACACTGAAGCTTTCTTT. This rearrangement joins TRBV20-1 to TRBJ1-1, with D unresolved. V lost 4 bases, J lost 2 bases, and 17 bases lay in between. The germline gives CDR1 DFQATT, CDR2 SNEGSKA (reference sequence). The CDR3 runs to 15 residues.